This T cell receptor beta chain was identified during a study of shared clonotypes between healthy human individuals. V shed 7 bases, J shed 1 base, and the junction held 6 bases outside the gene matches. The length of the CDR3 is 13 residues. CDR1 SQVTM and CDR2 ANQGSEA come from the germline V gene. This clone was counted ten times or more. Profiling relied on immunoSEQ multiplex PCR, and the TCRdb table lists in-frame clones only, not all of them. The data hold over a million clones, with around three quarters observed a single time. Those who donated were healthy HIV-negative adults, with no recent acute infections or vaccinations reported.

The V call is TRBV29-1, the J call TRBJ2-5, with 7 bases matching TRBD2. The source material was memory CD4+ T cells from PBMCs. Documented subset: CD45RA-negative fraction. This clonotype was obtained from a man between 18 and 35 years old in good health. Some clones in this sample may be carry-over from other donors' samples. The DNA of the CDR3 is TGCAGCGGAAAGTGGGGGGGCCAAGAGACCCAGTACTTC. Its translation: CSGKWGGQETQYF.